The TCR beta chain under discussion was sequenced for a study of response to subunit inactivated influenza vaccine (dated by TCRdb to the late 2010s). About the study as a whole: The study used deep quantitative T cell receptor repertoire profiling to track responses to a trivalent subunit inactivated influenza vaccine.

Library prep was done by RT-PCR. The sequencing machine was an Illumina HiSeq 2500. TCRdb reworked the public reads: Q25 trimming with fastp, MiXCR clone assembly, productive beta chains retained. A single entry per CDR3 protein holds the most common genes and DNA from its merged rows. For this sample the table gives approximately 300,000 distinct CDR3 sequences, of which roughly 20% were detected only once. The ten largest clones take up about 9.3% of the sample. General study outcomes and caveats: The authors proposed that each seasonal influenza vaccination may bring in only a limited number of new T cells.

The CDR3 runs 17 residues from the cysteine to the phenylalanine. Only CDR3 DNA remains: 51 bases, in frame from the first base. Sequences LGHNA (CDR1) and YNFKEQ (CDR2) are obtained from the germline V gene. Deletion took 4 bases off V and 4 bases off J, with a span of 20 bases between the germline ends. Only a few counts were recorded for this clonotype. It lacks a known antigen. Base qualities were left out, and no much larger clone turns up one base away. This chain is built from TRBV4-2 and TRBJ2-1; a tentative D call is TRBD1 (7 bases match). Sequenced material: PBMCs from blood, taken about 20 months after vaccination. The origin of this receptor is a man aged 50 to 69 who received an inactivated influenza vaccine. Donor details come from another sample of the same person, matched by shared clones. The CDR3 here reads CASSRGQTRGVYNEQFF. The base sequence is TGTGCCAGCAGCCGGGGACAGACTAGAGGTGTTTACAATGAGCAGTTCTTC.